Below are 4 T cell receptor beta chains sequenced from a single sample in a study of blood T cell repertoires in COVID-19. Profiled with immunoSEQ multiplex PCR; TCRdb holds only in-frame clones, not every one. Here the sample spans 90,000 to 100,000 clones, roughly 89% being singletons. Sequenced material: peripheral blood. The origin of the receptors is a man between 65 and 85 years old with active or convalescent COVID-19.

This sequence joins TRBV5-1 and TRBJ2-5; 11 bases match TRBD2. The CDR3 extends over 15 amino acids. Germline V gene lookup returns CDR1 SGHRS and CDR2 YFSETQ. V lost 2 bases, J lost 4 bases, and 4 bases stayed unmatched. The CDR3 DNA reads as TGCGCCAGCAGCTTAGGGACTAGCGGAGGAGAGACCCAGTACTTC. It translates to CASSLGTSGGETQYF.

V and J are TRBV6-6 and TRBJ2-5; no definite D call. V was clipped by 7 bases and J by 2 bases, with 5 bases between them. CDR1 is MNHNY, CDR2 SVGAGI, per germline (reference sequence). This CDR3 region has 11 residues. CDR3 coding DNA: TGTGCCAGCACGTATCAAGAGACCCAGTACTTC. It translates to CASTYQETQYF.

This clone was seen many times. Other nucleotide sequences in the sample specify the same CDR3. The chain is built from TRBV7-9 and TRBJ1-2, with 10 bases that match TRBD1. Germline trimming cut 3 bases from V and 4 bases from J; bases unmatched to any gene: 2. Looked up from germline, CDR1 is SEHNR and CDR2 is FQNEAQ (reference sequence). This CDR3 is built from 14 residues. CDR3 coding DNA: TGTGCCAGCAGCTTGGACAGGGGGGCCTATGGCTACACCTTC. Encoded protein: CASSLDRGAYGYTF.

The chain uses TRBV5-1 and TRBJ1-6; no definite D call. Germline V gives CDR1 SGHRS, CDR2 YFSETQ. The length of the CDR3 is 16 residues. V was trimmed by 0 bases and J by 0 bases, leaving 7 bases between them. CDR3: CASSLGQNSYNSPLHF. The CDR3 DNA is TGCGCCAGCAGCTTGGGACAAAACTCCTATAATTCACCCCTCCACTTT.